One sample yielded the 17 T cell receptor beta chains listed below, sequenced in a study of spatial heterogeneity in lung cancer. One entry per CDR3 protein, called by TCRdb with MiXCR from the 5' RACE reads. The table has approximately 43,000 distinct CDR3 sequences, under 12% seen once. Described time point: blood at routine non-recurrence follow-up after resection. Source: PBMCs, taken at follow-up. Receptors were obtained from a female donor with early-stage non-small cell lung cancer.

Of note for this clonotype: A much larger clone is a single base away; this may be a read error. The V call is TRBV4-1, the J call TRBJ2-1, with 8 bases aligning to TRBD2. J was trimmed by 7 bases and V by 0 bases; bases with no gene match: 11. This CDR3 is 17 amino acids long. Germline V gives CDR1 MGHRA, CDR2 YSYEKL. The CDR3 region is CASSQDAEREIPNEQFF. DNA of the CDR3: TGCGCCAGCAGCCAAGACGCGGAGCGGGAGATCCCTAATGAGCAGTTCTTC.

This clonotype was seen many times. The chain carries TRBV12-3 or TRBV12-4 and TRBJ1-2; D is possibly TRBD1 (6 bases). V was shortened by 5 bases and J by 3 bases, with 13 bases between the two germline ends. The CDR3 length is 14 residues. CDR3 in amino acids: CASSRGTGYYGYTF. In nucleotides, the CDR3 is TGTGCCAGCAGTCGGGGCACAGGGTACTATGGCTACACCTTC.

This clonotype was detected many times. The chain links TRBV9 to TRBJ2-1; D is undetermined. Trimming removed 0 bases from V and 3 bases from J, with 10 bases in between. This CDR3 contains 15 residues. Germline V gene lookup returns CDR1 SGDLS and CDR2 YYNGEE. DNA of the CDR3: TGTGCCAGCAGCGTAGAGAACTGGCACTACAATGAGCAGTTCTTC. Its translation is CASSVENWHYNEQFF.

CDR3 in DNA: TGCAGTGCTAGGAACCACTTCGGGACTAGCGATGAGCAGTTCTTC. Amino acids: CSARNHFGTSDEQFF. V gene TRBV20-1 combines with J gene TRBJ2-1; 10 bases are shared with TRBD2. The germline V gene has CDR1 DFQATT and CDR2 SNEGSKA (reference sequence). The CDR3 length is 15 residues. V dropped 3 bases and J dropped 8; count of bases not matched to a gene: 10.

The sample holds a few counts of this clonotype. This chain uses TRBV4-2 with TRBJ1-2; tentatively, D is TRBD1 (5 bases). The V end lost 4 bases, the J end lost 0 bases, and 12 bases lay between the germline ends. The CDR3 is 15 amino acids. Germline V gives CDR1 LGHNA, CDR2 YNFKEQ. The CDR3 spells CASSRDSSANYGYTF. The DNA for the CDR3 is TGTGCCAGCAGCCGCGACAGTTCAGCTAACTATGGCTACACCTTC.

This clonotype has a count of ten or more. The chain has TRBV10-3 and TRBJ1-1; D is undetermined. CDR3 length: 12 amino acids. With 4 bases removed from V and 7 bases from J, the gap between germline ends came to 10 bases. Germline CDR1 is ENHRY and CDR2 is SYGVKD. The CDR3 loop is CAISGGEGEAFF. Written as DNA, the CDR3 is TGTGCCATCAGTGGCGGAGAGGGTGAAGCTTTCTTT.

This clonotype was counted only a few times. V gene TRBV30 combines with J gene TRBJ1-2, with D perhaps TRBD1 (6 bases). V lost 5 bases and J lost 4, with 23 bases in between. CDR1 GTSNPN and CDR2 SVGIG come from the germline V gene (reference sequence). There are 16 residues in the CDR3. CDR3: CAWHRLGVQGFYGYTF. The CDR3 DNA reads TGTGCCTGGCACCGGTTGGGGGTACAGGGATTCTATGGCTACACCTTC. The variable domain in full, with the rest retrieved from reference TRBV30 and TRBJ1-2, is SQTIHQWPATLVQPVGSPLSLECTVEGTSNPNLYWYRQAAGRGLQLLFYSVGIGQISSEVPQNLSASRPQDRQFILSSKKLLLSDSGFYLCAWHRLGVQGFYGYTFGSGTRLTVV.

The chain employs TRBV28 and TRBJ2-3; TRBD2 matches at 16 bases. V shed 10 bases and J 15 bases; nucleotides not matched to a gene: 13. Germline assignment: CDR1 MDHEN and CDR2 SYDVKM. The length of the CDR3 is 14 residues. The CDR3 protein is CAIESGTSGGASYF. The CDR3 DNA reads TGTGCCATCGAATCCGGGACTAGCGGGGGGGCCTCCTATTTT.

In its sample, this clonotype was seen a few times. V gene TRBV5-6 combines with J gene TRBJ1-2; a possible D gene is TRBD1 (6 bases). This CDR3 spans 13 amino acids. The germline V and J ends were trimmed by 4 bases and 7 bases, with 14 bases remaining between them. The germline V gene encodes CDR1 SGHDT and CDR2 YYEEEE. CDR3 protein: CASSLDRSSGYTF. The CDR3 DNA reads TGTGCCAGCAGCCTCGACAGGAGTTCTGGCTACACCTTC.

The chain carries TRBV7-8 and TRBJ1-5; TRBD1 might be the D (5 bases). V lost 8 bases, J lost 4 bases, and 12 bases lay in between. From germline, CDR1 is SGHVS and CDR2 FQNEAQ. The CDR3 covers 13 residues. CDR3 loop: CASGRGSNQPQHF. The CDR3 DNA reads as TGTGCCAGCGGGAGGGGTTCGAATCAGCCCCAGCATTTT.

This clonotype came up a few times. CDR3 in amino acids: CASSREGSVHTEAFF. DNA for the CDR3: TGTGCCAGCAGCCGAGAGGGGTCCGTCCACACTGAAGCTTTCTTT. The V call is TRBV9, the J call TRBJ1-1; D is possibly TRBD1 (5 bases). V gave up 4 bases and J gave up 3 bases, with 16 bases separating them. The germline CDR1 and CDR2 sequences are SGDLS and YYNGEE. The CDR3 extends over 15 amino acids.

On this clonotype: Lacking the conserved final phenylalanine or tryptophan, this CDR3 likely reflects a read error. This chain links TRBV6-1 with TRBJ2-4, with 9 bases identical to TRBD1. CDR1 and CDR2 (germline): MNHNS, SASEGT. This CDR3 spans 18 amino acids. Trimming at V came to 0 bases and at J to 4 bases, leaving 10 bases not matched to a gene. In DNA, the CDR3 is TGTGCCAGCAGTGAAGCGGGTCCGGGACAGGGACCAAAAAACATTCAGTACCTC. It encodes CASSEAGPGQGPKNIQYL.

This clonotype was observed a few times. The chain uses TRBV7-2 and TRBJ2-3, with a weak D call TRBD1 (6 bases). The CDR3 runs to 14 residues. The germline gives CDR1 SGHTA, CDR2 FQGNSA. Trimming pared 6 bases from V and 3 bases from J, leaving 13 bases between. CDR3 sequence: CASRPTRGTDTQYF. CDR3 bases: TGTGCCAGCAGGCCGACAAGGGGGACAGATACGCAGTATTTT.

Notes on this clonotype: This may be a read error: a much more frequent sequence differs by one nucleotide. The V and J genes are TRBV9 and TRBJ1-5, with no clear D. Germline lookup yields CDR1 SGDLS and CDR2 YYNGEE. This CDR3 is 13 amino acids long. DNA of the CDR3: TGTGCCGGCAGCGGGAATAGCAATCAGCCCCAGCATTTT. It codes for CAGSGNSNQPQHF.

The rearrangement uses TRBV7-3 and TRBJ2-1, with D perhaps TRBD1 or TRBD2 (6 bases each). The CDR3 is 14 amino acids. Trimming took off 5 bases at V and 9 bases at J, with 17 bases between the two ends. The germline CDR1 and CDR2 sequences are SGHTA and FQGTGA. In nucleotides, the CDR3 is TGTGCCAGCAGCCGCAGCGGAGGGGGGAGTGAGCAGTTCTTC. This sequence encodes CASSRSGGGSEQFF.

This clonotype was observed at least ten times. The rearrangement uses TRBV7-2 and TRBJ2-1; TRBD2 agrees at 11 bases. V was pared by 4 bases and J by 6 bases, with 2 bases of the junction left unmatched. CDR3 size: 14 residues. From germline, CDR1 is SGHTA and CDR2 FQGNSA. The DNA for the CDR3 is TGTGCCAGCAGCTCTAGCGGGGGGCCCAATGAGCAGTTCTTC. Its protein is CASSSSGGPNEQFF.

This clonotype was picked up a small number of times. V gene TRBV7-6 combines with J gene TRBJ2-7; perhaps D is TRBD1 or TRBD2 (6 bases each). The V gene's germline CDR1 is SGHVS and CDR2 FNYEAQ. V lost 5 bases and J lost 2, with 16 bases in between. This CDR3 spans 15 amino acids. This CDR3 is CASSPGAGVAYEQYF. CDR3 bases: TGTGCCAGCAGCCCGGGGGCAGGGGTGGCCTACGAGCAGTACTTC.